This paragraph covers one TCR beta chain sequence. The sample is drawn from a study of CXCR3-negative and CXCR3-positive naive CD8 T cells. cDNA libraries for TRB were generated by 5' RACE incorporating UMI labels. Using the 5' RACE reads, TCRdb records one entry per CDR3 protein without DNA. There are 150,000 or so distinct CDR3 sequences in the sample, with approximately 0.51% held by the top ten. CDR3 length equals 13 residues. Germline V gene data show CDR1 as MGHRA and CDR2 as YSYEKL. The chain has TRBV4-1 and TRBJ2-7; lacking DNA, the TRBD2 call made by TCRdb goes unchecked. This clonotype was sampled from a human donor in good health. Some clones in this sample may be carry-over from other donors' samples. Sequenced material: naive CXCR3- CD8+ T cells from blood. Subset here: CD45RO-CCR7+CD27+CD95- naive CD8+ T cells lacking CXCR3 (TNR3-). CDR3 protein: CASSQRQGDEQYF.